These 2 T cell receptor beta chains were all obtained from the same sample, sequenced in a study of Graves' ophthalmopathy and Graves' hyperthyroidism. RNA transcripts served as template for amplifying TCR beta CDR3 sequences. RT-PCR with HTBI primers came first, then second-round multiplex PCR. Via MiXCR, TCRdb re-called the multiplex PCR reads, giving one row per CDR3 protein. The sample lists 450,000 or so distinct CDR3 sequences, about 15% occurring once. The sample taken for sequencing was blood. These receptors were collected from a woman in her thirties with Graves' ophthalmopathy.

This clonotype was recorded at least ten times. This rearrangement joins TRBV28 to TRBJ1-1; 10 bases fit TRBD1. The trim removed 5 bases at V and 1 base at J, leaving 13 bases unmatched. Germline CDR1 MDHEN, CDR2 SYDVKM. This CDR3 is built from 18 residues. Written as DNA, the CDR3 is TGTGCCAGCAGTCAAGCTTGGGGAAGGACAGGGGGGAACACTGAAGCTTTCTTT. This sequence encodes CASSQAWGRTGGNTEAFF.

Many counts were recorded for this clonotype. The chain recombines TRBV18 with TRBJ2-7; D not certain. The CDR3 totals 13 residues. The germline CDR1 and CDR2 sequences are KGHSH and LQKENI. V was cut by 3 bases and J by 6 bases, with 12 bases left in between. CDR3 in amino acids: CASSPVKGGEQYF. In DNA form, the CDR3 reads TGTGCCAGCTCACCCGTTAAGGGCGGCGAGCAGTACTTC. Filled out from reference TRBV18 and TRBJ2-7, the complete variable domain reads NAGVMQNPRHLVRRRGQEARLRCSPMKGHSHVYWYRQLPEEGLKFMVYLQKENIIDESGMPKERFSAEFPKEGPSILRIQQVVRGDSAAYFCASSPVKGGEQYFGPGTRLTVT.